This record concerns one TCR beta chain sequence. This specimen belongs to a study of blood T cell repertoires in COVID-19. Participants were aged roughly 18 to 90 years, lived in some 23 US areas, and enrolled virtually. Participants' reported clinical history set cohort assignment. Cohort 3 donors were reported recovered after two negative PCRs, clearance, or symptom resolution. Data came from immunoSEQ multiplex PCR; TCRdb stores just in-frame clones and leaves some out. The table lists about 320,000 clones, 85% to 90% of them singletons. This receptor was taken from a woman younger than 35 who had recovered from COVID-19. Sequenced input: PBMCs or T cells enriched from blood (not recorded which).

CDR3 DNA: TGTGCCAGCAGCCAAGATTGGGGCGGGGGCCGGAGGGAGACCCAGTACTTC. Protein: CASSQDWGGGRRETQYF. The V and J genes are TRBV14 and TRBJ2-5; weak D call: TRBD2 (7 bases). This CDR3 contains 17 residues. Germline V CDR1 and CDR2: SGHDN, FVKESK. V lost 0 bases, J lost 5 bases, and 19 bases lay in between.